Each of the 5 T cell receptor beta chains below was sequenced from the same sample in a study of early T cells in non-severe SARS-CoV-2 infection. Via MiXCR, TCRdb re-called the 5' RACE reads, giving one row per CDR3 protein. The sample includes over 50,000 distinct CDR3 sequences, about 7.7% of them seen just once. This material consisted of whole blood, taken at baseline. The origin of the receptors is an adult who was a healthcare worker with PCR-confirmed SARS-CoV-2 infection or an uninfected control (not recorded which).

The genes are TRBV7-2 and TRBJ2-7, with a possible D match to TRBD2 (5 bases). V shed 5 bases and J shed 3 bases, with 11 bases lying between them. CDR1 SGHTA and CDR2 FQGNSA come from the germline V gene. The CDR3 has 13 residues. This CDR3 is CASSAGVYYEQYF. The CDR3, as DNA: TGTGCCAGCAGCGCCGGGGTCTACTACGAGCAGTACTTC.

This clonotype showed up many times. V is TRBV5-1 and J is TRBJ2-3, with D possibly being TRBD2 (6 bases). This CDR3 spans 14 amino acids. CDR1 is SGHRS and CDR2 is YFSETQ in the germline V gene. V was trimmed by 4 bases and J by 1 base, leaving 10 bases between them. CDR3 protein: CASSQSSGTDTQYF. The CDR3 DNA reads as TGCGCCAGCAGCCAGTCTAGCGGCACAGATACGCAGTATTTT.

This clonotype was seen many times. The chain has TRBV7-9 and TRBJ2-7, with 12 bases fitting TRBD2. The CDR3 loop spans 13 amino acids. The J segment lost 4 bases and the V segment lost 8 bases, leaving 3 bases of the junction unmatched. Germline V gene data show CDR1 as SEHNR and CDR2 as FQNEAQ (reference sequence). CDR3 sequence: CASLTSGSYEQYF. CDR3 sequence (DNA): TGTGCCAGCCTGACTAGCGGGAGTTACGAGCAGTACTTC.

Ten or more counts support this clonotype. The chain combines TRBV27 with TRBJ2-7; 7 nucleotides align to TRBD1. Trimming took 5 bases from V and 6 from J; bases not matched to a gene: 7. Per the germline V gene, CDR1 is MNHEY and CDR2 is SMNVEV (reference sequence). This CDR3 contains 13 residues. CDR3 sequence reads: CASSLTGQSEQYF. The CDR3 nucleotides read TGTGCCAGCAGTCTGACAGGGCAGTCCGAGCAGTACTTC.

By share of the sample, this clonotype is medium-sized (0.01 to 0.1%). V and J are TRBV9 and TRBJ2-7, with D unresolved. Per germline, CDR1 SGDLS and CDR2 YYNGEE. The CDR3 covers 14 residues. V lost 0 bases and J 1 base, leaving 8 bases between the germline ends. The CDR3 DNA reads TGTGCCAGCAGCGTAGTAGGTGAGTCCTACGAGCAGTACTTC. This translates into CASSVVGESYEQYF.